The clone carrying this TCR beta chain has ten or more counts. These data originate in a study of low-dose radiotherapy and immunotherapy resistance in tumors. The CDR3 extends over 19 amino acids. TRAV- and TRBV-specific primers, spanning alpha and beta chains, primed first-strand cDNA. TCRs underwent roughly 19 PCR cycles of amplification with a constant-region primer and V-primer adapter. TCRdb reprocessed the reads via MiXCR and lists one record per CDR3 protein. The table has 75,000 to 95,000 distinct CDR3 sequences, roughly 20% seen once. The time point is: after trial treatment. The treatment was: LDRT plus nivolumab, ipilimumab, low-dose cyclophosphamide and aspirin (RACIN trial).

This chain links TRBV21-1 with TRBJ1-5; TRBD1, as called in the table, went unchecked against the DNA. TRBV21-1 is a listed pseudogene. The TCR was taken from a female donor with ovarian cancer. The sequences come from PBMCs, collected after low-dose radiotherapy plus immunotherapy. CDR3 sequence (DNA): TGTGCCAGCAGCAAGGAGGGACAGGGGGAGGTGAGAGGCAATCAGCCCCAGCATTTT. Translated: CASSKEGQGEVRGNQPQHF.